The next 16 T cell receptor beta chains were all read from a single sample in a study of OX40 agonist ivuxolimab in advanced cancers. Generated by immunoSEQ multiplex PCR, the TCRdb table keeps only in-frame clones and is missing some. The profile shows around 40,000 clones, approximately 83% of them singletons. The sequencing used CD4+ or CD8+ T cells sorted from blood, collected in a trial of the OX40 agonist ivuxolimab. Receptor source: an adult with an advanced solid tumor such as melanoma, head and neck, liver or kidney cancer.

J is TRBJ2-7 and V is TRBV27; TRBD1 might be the D (5 bases). Trimming left V 5 bases short and J 3 bases short, with 14 bases between. The CDR3 contains 14 residues. Germline V gives CDR1 MNHEY, CDR2 SMNVEV (reference sequence). The CDR3, as DNA: TGTGCCAGCAGTCTTGGGGCCCTGAGCTACGAGCAGTACTTC. As protein: CASSLGALSYEQYF.

The CDR3 loop is CASSSSAGTSGIDNEQFF. The CDR3 DNA reads TGTGCCAGCAGTTCCTCCGCGGGGACTAGCGGGATCGACAATGAGCAGTTCTTC. The V call is TRBV28, the J call TRBJ2-1; 13 nucleotides line up with TRBD2. Trimming at V came to 4 bases and at J to 5 bases, leaving 11 bases not matched to a gene. The CDR3 has 18 amino acids. The germline V gene encodes CDR1 MDHEN and CDR2 SYDVKM.

In this sample, this clone turned up a few times. The chain uses TRBV9 and TRBJ1-1; no definite D call. Germline V CDR1 and CDR2: SGDLS, YYNGEE. V was shortened by 0 bases and J by 3 bases, with 27 bases between the two germline ends. This CDR3 is built from 20 residues. The CDR3: CASSVGEKGPVVVGYTEAFF. The CDR3 bases are TGTGCCAGCAGCGTAGGGGAAAAAGGACCTGTGGTCGTGGGGTACACTGAAGCTTTCTTT.

This chain joins TRBV6-5 and TRBJ1-2; D perhaps matches TRBD1 (5 bases). The V gene's germline CDR1 is MNHEY and CDR2 SVGAGI. The V gene lost 0 bases and the J gene lost 3 bases, with 8 bases spanning the gap. The CDR3 is 14 residues long. The CDR3 reads CASSYSRGDYGYTF. The CDR3 coding sequence is TGTGCCAGCAGTTACTCCCGGGGCGACTATGGCTACACCTTC.

This chain connects TRBV19 to TRBJ2-5; D is uncertain. CDR1 and CDR2 from the germline V gene are LNHDA and SQIVND (reference sequence). Trimming removed 1 base at V and 1 base at J, with 13 bases between. This CDR3 has 16 residues. CDR3 loop: CASSIGVKLFQETQYF. The CDR3 DNA reads as TGTGCCAGTAGTATAGGAGTAAAACTATTCCAAGAGACCCAGTACTTC.

J is TRBJ1-1 and V is TRBV2; no definite D call. Per the germline V gene, CDR1 is SNHLY and CDR2 is FYNNEI. Trimming took 10 bases from V and 4 from J, leaving 13 bases between them. CDR3 size: 12 residues. The CDR3, as DNA: TGTGCCACCGACCGCGTAGCCACTGAAGCTTTCTTT. Its protein is CATDRVATEAFF.

This sequence joins TRBV7-2 and TRBJ1-1; possibly TRBD1 for D (6 bases). Trimming removed 4 bases from V and 2 bases from J, with 8 bases in between. This CDR3 has 13 residues. CDR1 and CDR2 from the germline V gene are SGHTA and FQGNSA. For the CDR3, the DNA is TGTGCCAGCAGCTGGACAGACAACACTGAAGCTTTCTTT. Encoded protein: CASSWTDNTEAFF. Full variable domain (remainder filled in from reference TRBV7-2 and TRBJ1-1): GAGVSQSPSNKVTEKGKDVELRCDPISGHTALYWYRQSLGQGLEFLIYFQGNSAPDKSGLPSDRFSAERTGGSVSTLTIQRTQQEDSAVYLCASSWTDNTEAFFGQGTRLTVV.

V and J are TRBV5-5 and TRBJ1-1; maybe TRBD1 (5 bases). This CDR3 is 14 amino acids long. V lost 4 bases and J lost 1, with 11 bases in between. In germline, CDR1 is SGHKS, CDR2 YYEKEE (reference sequence). The chain's CDR3 is CASSLYGTNTEAFF. The CDR3 nucleotides read TGTGCCAGCAGCCTGTATGGGACGAACACTGAAGCTTTCTTT.

The chain employs TRBV14 and TRBJ1-5; D is undetermined. CDR1 and CDR2 (germline): SGHDN, FVKESK. The CDR3 covers 14 residues. The CDR3 DNA sequence: TGTGTCGGGAGGGTCCTCTTAGCAAATCAGCCCCAGCATTTT. Encoded protein: CVGRVLLANQPQHF.

The rearrangement links TRBV9 to TRBJ2-1; 7 bases line up with TRBD2. The V gene's germline CDR1 is SGDLS and CDR2 YYNGEE. This CDR3 spans 14 amino acids. The V and J ends lost 4 bases and 4 bases, in that order; junction bases with no gene match: 5. The CDR3: CASSPRLAYNEQFF. CDR3 DNA sequence: TGTGCCAGCAGCCCCCGACTAGCTTACAATGAGCAGTTCTTC.

The chain carries TRBV9 and TRBJ2-5, with TRBD2 matching 14 bases. In germline, CDR1 is SGDLS, CDR2 YYNGEE. The CDR3 totals 17 residues. V lost 2 bases and J lost 5; bases outside the gene matches: 8. CDR3 amino acids: CASSVGTSGGRWETQYF. As DNA, the CDR3 is TGTGCCAGCAGCGTCGGGACTAGCGGGGGCCGTTGGGAGACCCAGTACTTC.

Here the CDR3 reads CAIAERRPERGTDTQYF. The CDR3 DNA sequence: TGTGCCATCGCCGAGAGACGACCTGAACGGGGCACAGATACGCAGTATTTT. The chain combines TRBV2 with TRBJ2-3; no definite D call. V lost 10 bases to trimming and J lost 1 base, with 24 bases between them. The CDR3 has 17 residues. Per the germline V gene, CDR1 is SNHLY and CDR2 is FYNNEI.

This clone came up a few times. In nucleotides, the CDR3 is TGCGCCAGCACTTGGACAGGGACTGGGGCCAACGTCCTGACTTTC. Encoded protein: CASTWTGTGANVLTF. The chain couples TRBV10-2 to TRBJ2-6; 8 bases line up with TRBD1. Germline values: CDR1 WSHSY, CDR2 SAAADI. The CDR3 has 15 amino acids. V shed 7 bases and J 2 bases; nucleotides not matched to a gene: 4.

This clone was counted once. The chain couples TRBV6-5 to TRBJ1-1; D gene unclear. The CDR3 loop spans 13 amino acids. Trimming removed 0 bases at V and 1 base at J, with 3 bases between. Germline V lookup: CDR1 MNHEY, CDR2 SVGAGI. CDR3 protein: CASSYSANTEAFF. CDR3 DNA sequence: TGTGCCAGCAGTTACTCAGCGAACACTGAAGCTTTCTTT.

The chain is built from TRBV4-3 and TRBJ2-1; tentatively, D is TRBD1 (6 bases). V lost 0 bases, J lost 4 bases, and 13 bases lay in between. There are 16 residues in the CDR3. Germline-derived CDR1 and CDR2 are LGHNA and YSLEER. In DNA form, the CDR3 reads TGCGCCAGCAGCCAAGATCCAGAAAGGGGGTACAATGAGCAGTTCTTC. Translating it yields CASSQDPERGYNEQFF.

V usage is TRBV7-6 and J usage is TRBJ2-1; 13 bases line up with TRBD2. The CDR3 loop spans 16 amino acids. Germline loops: CDR1 SGHVS, CDR2 FNYEAQ. Trimming removed 5 bases from V and 4 bases from J; junction bases left unmatched: 5. CDR3 sequence: CASSRGTSGTYNEQFF. For the CDR3, the DNA is TGTGCCAGCAGCCGCGGGACTAGCGGGACATACAATGAGCAGTTCTTC.